The 10 T cell receptor delta chains below come from one sample, sequenced in a study of gamma delta lymphoproliferative disorders and STAT genes. The receptor sequences were amplified from genomic DNA of peripheral blood mononuclear cells. TCRdb reanalyzed the multiplex PCR reads using CATT. Found here are roughly 1,200 delta-chain clones, just under 2% of them singletons; the top ten hold over 50%. Sequencing used blood. The receptors stem from a human donor in good health.

This clone has just a few counts. TCRdb's protein, taken from a much larger clone, differs from this DNA's translation at residue 12, likely owing to a read error; the protein displayed comes from the DNA. The chain couples TRDV2 to TRDJ1; 10 bases match TRDD3. The ends lost 2 bases at V and 3 bases at J; junction bases unmatched: 14. The CDR3 totals 18 residues. The V gene's germline CDR1 is GEAIGNYY and CDR2 EKD. The CDR3 reads CACDKLTGGSQRADKLIF. DNA for the CDR3: TGTGCCTGTGACAAACTTACTGGGGGATCTCAGCGCGCCGATAAACTCATCTTT.

This clone was found a few times. For this DNA, TCRdb reports the protein of a much larger clone, which diverges at residue 10, most likely from a read error; the protein presented here is translated directly from the DNA. V gene TRDV1 combines with J gene TRDJ1; the match to TRDD3 covers 12 bases. This CDR3 contains 21 residues. Germline assignment: CDR1 TSWWSYY and CDR2 QGS. J gave up 4 bases and V 3 bases, and 21 bases lay outside the gene matches. The CDR3 region is CALGDNFLPPYWGILVDKLIF. Here the CDR3 DNA reads TGTGCTCTTGGGGACAACTTCCTACCCCCTTACTGGGGGATACTTGTCGATAAACTCATCTTT.

A remark on this clone: TCRdb pairs this DNA with a much larger clone's protein that differs at residue 10, likely a read error; the protein shown was translated from the DNA. This rearrangement joins TRDV2 to TRDJ1, with 8 bases fitting TRDD3. V lost 0 bases to trimming and J lost 10 bases; unmatched junction nucleotides: 9. This CDR3 comprises 14 residues. Germline CDR1 is GEAIGNYY and CDR2 is EKD. The CDR3 DNA is TGTGCCTGTGACACCGTGGGACTGGGGGGTACACTCATCTTT. Its protein is CACDTVGLGGTLIF.

As regards this clone: A far bigger clonotype differs at one base, so this is likely a read error. The same CDR3 arises from other DNA sequences in this sample as well. The J gene is TRDJ1, the V gene TRDV3; 10 bases are shared with TRDD3. Germline values: CDR1 TVYSNPD, CDR2 GDNSRS (reference sequence). The CDR3 consists of 18 residues. The DNA for the CDR3 is TGTGCCTCAAATCTTCCTGGGCTACTGGGGGATCGGACCGATAAGCTCATCTTT. This gives the protein CASNLPGLLGDRTDKLIF.

No V gene was called, and the J gene is TRDJ1; the tabulated D call, TRDD3, remains unverified against the DNA. There are 23 residues in the CDR3. The CDR3 coding sequence is TGTGCTCTTGGGGAACCCGCCTCGGCCTTCCTACAATGGGGGATACTTGGCGCCGATAAACTCATCTTT. It is translated as CALGEPASAFLQWGILGADKLIF.

This clone was counted a few times. Translating this DNA gives a protein that differs at residue 3 from the TCRdb one, which belongs to a much larger clone; a read error is likely, and the protein shown is this translation. The gene calls are TRDV2 and TRDJ1, with D hard to call. The CDR3 loop spans 14 amino acids. Germline lookup yields CDR1 GEAIGNYY and CDR2 EKD. The CDR3 DNA is TGTGCCGGTGACCCTATTACCAACACCGATAAACTCATCTTT. Residues: CAGDPITNTDKLIF.

A few counts support this clone. This likely came from a read error, as a far larger clone is one base away. Other nucleotide sequences in the sample specify the same CDR3. The rearrangement uses TRDV1 and TRDJ1; TRDD2 agrees at 7 bases. Germline CDR1 TSWWSYY, CDR2 QGS. This CDR3 contains 17 residues. The DNA for the CDR3 is TGTGCTCTTGGGGGAACCTTCCTCCGTTGGGGCGCCGATAAACTCATTTTT. It is translated as CALGGTFLRWGADKLIF.

This clone was seen a handful of times. The V call is TRDV2, the J call TRDJ1; 7 positions agree with TRDD2. The germline CDR1 and CDR2 sequences are GEAIGNYY and EKD. The trim removed 0 bases at V and 10 bases at J, leaving 22 bases unmatched. The CDR3 runs 18 residues. The CDR3 reads CACDTVSYGASTPEGLIF. The CDR3 DNA reads TGTGCCTGTGACACCGTTTCCTACGGTGCATCAACCCCCGAGGGACTCATCTTT.

This clone was picked up a small number of times. The protein recorded in TCRdb matches a much larger clone and deviates from this DNA's translation at residue 7, suggesting a read error; the protein here is obtained by translating the DNA. The chain employs TRDV3 and TRDJ1, with 10 nucleotides matching TRDD3. The germline V gene has CDR1 TVYSNPD and CDR2 GDNSRS (reference sequence). Trimming took 4 bases from V and 0 from J; bases not matched to a gene: 23. CDR3 length: 20 residues. CDR3 loop: CAYDFPRYTGGLMYTDKLIF. DNA of the CDR3: TGTGCCTACGACTTCCCCAGATATACTGGGGGATTGATGTACACCGATAAACTCATCTTT.

This clone was seen many times. A read error likely explains why the TCRdb protein, taken from a much larger clone, differs from this DNA's translation at residue 7; the protein shown is translated from the DNA. This sequence joins TRDV1 and TRDJ1, with 12 bases fitting TRDD3. Per the germline V gene, CDR1 is TSWWSYY and CDR2 is QGS. CDR3 length equals 23 residues. The V and J ends lost 4 bases and 6 bases, in that order; junction bases with no gene match: 30. CDR3 DNA: TGTGCTCTTGGGGTCCAATTTTCCTCTACGCGGGTCTGGGGGATACGAGGGCTAAATAAACTCATCTTT. Translation: CALGVQFSSTRVWGIRGLNKLIF.